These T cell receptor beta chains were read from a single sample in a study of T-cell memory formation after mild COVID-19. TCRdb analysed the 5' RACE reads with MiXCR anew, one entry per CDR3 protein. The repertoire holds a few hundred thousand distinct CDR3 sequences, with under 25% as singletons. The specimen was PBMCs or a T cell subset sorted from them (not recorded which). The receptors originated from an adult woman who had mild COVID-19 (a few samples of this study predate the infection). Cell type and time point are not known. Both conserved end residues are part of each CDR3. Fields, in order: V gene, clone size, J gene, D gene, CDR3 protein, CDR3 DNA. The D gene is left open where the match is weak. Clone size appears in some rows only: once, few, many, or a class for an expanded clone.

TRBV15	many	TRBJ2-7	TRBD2	CATSRDLAGNYEQYF	TGTGCCACCAGCAGAGATCTAGCGGGAAACTACGAGCAGTACTTC
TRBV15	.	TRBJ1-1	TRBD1	CATSPRDRGPRNTEAFF	TGTGCCACCAGCCCGCGGGACAGGGGACCGAGGAACACTGAAGCTTTCTTT
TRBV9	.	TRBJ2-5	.	CASSVDKYGTQYF	TGTGCCAGCAGCGTAGATAAGTACGGGACCCAGTACTTC
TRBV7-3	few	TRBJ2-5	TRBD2	CASSSSGGQGATQYF	TGTGCCAGCAGCAGCAGCGGGGGGCAAGGTGCGACCCAGTACTTC
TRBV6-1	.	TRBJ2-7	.	CASRGNRVSNEQYF	TGTGCCAGCAGGGGAAACAGGGTCAGCAACGAGCAGTACTTC
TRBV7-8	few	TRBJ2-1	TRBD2	CASSLELLAGGLDEQFF	TGTGCCAGCAGCTTAGAATTGCTAGCGGGAGGGCTCGATGAGCAGTTCTTC
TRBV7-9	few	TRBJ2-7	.	CASSLANHRRPTRRYEQYF	TGTGCCAGCAGCTTAGCGAACCATCGTAGACCGACTAGACGGTACGAGCAGTACTTC
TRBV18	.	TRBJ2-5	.	CATGPGLQETQYF	TGTGCCACAGGCCCGGGCCTACAAGAGACCCAGTACTTC
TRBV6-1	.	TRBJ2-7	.	CASARNRDEQYF	TGTGCCAGCGCCCGGAACAGGGACGAGCAGTACTTC
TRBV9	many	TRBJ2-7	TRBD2	CASSSRTSGSNSEQYF	TGTGCCAGCAGCTCAAGGACTAGCGGGAGTAATTCGGAGCAGTACTTC
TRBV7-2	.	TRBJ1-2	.	CASTPNEPANYGYTF	TGTGCCAGCACCCCCAATGAGCCAGCGAACTATGGCTACACCTTC
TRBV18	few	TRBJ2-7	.	CASSAGQTSYEQYF	TGTGCCAGCTCAGCCGGACAGACCTCCTACGAGCAGTACTTC
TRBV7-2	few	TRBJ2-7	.	CASSPPGRSSYEQYF	TGTGCCAGCAGCCCCCCGGGCAGGAGCTCCTACGAGCAGTACTTC
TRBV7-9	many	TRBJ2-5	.	CASQQGLETQYF	TGTGCCAGCCAACAGGGTTTGGAGACCCAGTACTTC